The 22 T cell receptor beta chains given below trace back to one sample, sequenced in a study of breast tumors, draining lymph nodes, adjacent tissues. Axillary draining lymph nodes of breast cancer patients supplied the node samples. From the multiplex PCR reads, TCRdb called clonotypes with MiXCR, one entry per CDR3 protein. The table includes about 140,000 distinct CDR3 sequences, around a third detected once. Sequencing was performed on axillary lymph node tissue. These receptors all come from a female donor with breast cancer. Some clones in this sample may be carry-over from other donors' samples.

This chain connects TRBV3-1 to TRBJ2-2; D remains unclear. The germline CDR1 and CDR2 sequences are LGHDT and YNNKEL (reference sequence). This CDR3 is 19 amino acids long. V was trimmed by 4 bases and J by 0 bases, leaving 21 bases between them. CDR3: CASSPTDFKVSANTGELFF. The CDR3 bases are TGTGCCAGCAGCCCAACCGACTTTAAGGTTTCCGCGAACACCGGGGAGCTGTTTTTT.

This clonotype was counted only a few times. CDR3 amino acids: CASSPAGGARDTEAFF. CDR3 DNA: TGTGCCAGCAGCCCGGCGGGGGGCGCCCGGGACACTGAAGCTTTCTTT. The chain joins TRBV5-4 to TRBJ1-1; weak D call: TRBD1 (6 bases). Looked up from germline, CDR1 is SGHNT and CDR2 is YYREEE (reference sequence). The V and J ends lost 4 bases and 3 bases respectively, with 19 bases between them. This CDR3 has 16 amino acids.

This clonotype was seen repeatedly, ten times or more. The V gene is TRBV28, the J gene TRBJ1-2; D gene ambiguous. The CDR3 spans 15 residues. Per germline, CDR1 MDHEN and CDR2 SYDVKM. With 4 bases removed from V and 0 bases from J, the gap between germline ends came to 12 bases. CDR3 residues: CASSSPRGSNYGYTF. DNA for the CDR3: TGTGCCAGCAGTTCCCCTCGCGGATCTAACTATGGCTACACCTTC.

In its sample, this clonotype was seen many times. The chain is built from TRBV6-2 or TRBV6-3 and TRBJ2-3; no firm D call. V lost 6 bases to trimming and J lost 4 bases, with 14 bases between them. In germline, CDR1 is MNHEY, CDR2 SVGEGT. The CDR3 extends over 14 amino acids. CDR3 bases: TGTGCCAGCAGCTCCGGGTCCAACCCAGATACGCAGTATTTT. Translated: CASSSGSNPDTQYF.

This clonotype was counted at least ten times. The V gene is TRBV28, the J gene TRBJ2-7; perhaps D is TRBD1 or TRBD2 (5 bases each). The CDR3 is 14 residues long. CDR1 is MDHEN, CDR2 SYDVKM, per germline. V lost 3 bases to trimming and J lost 0 bases, with 9 bases between them. CDR3 protein: CASSFGALSYEQYF. The CDR3 DNA is TGTGCCAGCAGTTTCGGGGCCCTCTCCTACGAGCAGTACTTC. The whole variable domain, filled in from reference TRBV28 and TRBJ2-7, reads DVKVTQSSRYLVKRTGEKVFLECVQDMDHENMFWYRQDPGLGLRLIYFSYDVKMKEKGDIPEGYSVSREKKERFSLILESASTNQTSMYLCASSFGALSYEQYFGPGTRLTVT.

Many counts were recorded for this clonotype. The chain links TRBV20-1 to TRBJ2-7; no reliable D call. Germline CDR1 is DFQATT and CDR2 is SNEGSKA (reference sequence). V gave up 7 bases and J gave up 2 bases, with 18 bases separating them. The CDR3 is made up of 14 amino acids. CDR3 sequence (DNA): TGCAGTGTCCCGGTCCAGGTTCTAGCCTACGAGCAGTACTTC. This translates into CSVPVQVLAYEQYF.

This clonotype showed up many times. The chain carries TRBV27 and TRBJ2-1; no clear D gene. The V gene lost 1 base and the J gene lost 8 bases, with 9 bases spanning the gap. Germline CDR1 reads MNHEY; CDR2 reads SMNVEV (reference sequence). This CDR3 has 13 amino acids. CDR3 loop: CASSLLRSDEQFF. CDR3 DNA sequence: TGTGCCAGCAGTTTATTACGATCGGATGAGCAGTTCTTC.

This clonotype was recorded at least ten times. Sequence at one end of the junction differs from germline and may be a read error. The chain combines TRBV6-5 with TRBJ1-6; D is unclear. The CDR3 contains 16 residues. The germline V gene encodes CDR1 MNHEY and CDR2 SVGAGI. For the CDR3, the DNA is TGTGCCAGCAGTCACTCGCCGCAGGCCCTTGGGTCACCCCTCCACTTT. Protein: CASSHSPQALGSPLHF.

With respect to this clonotype: A much larger clone lies one base from this, so it may be a read error. The J gene is TRBJ2-2, the V gene TRBV2, with 7 bases identical to TRBD1. Germline trimming cut 6 bases from V and 4 bases from J; bases unmatched to any gene: 8. CDR1 SNHLY and CDR2 FYNNEI come from the germline V gene. The CDR3 length is 15 residues. The CDR3 sequence is CASRSWDRVTGELFF. The CDR3 bases are TGTGCCAGCAGATCCTGGGACAGAGTCACCGGGGAGCTGTTTTTT.

This clonotype was seen at least ten times. The V and J genes are TRBV2 and TRBJ1-3, with D uncertain. The ends were cut back, 5 bases at V and 8 bases at J, with 10 bases in the middle. CDR3 size: 12 residues. The germline CDR1 and CDR2 sequences are SNHLY and FYNNEI. This chain's CDR3 is CASSLSRDTIYF. CDR3 nucleotides: TGTGCCAGCAGTCTTAGTAGGGACACCATATATTTT.

This clonotype was seen many times. CDR3 sequence reads: CASSPEVSYEQYF. CDR3 DNA: TGTGCCAGCAGCCCAGAAGTCTCCTACGAGCAGTACTTC. V usage is TRBV9 and J usage is TRBJ2-7; D is undetermined. CDR1 is SGDLS, CDR2 YYNGEE, per germline. The CDR3 is made up of 13 amino acids. V was clipped by 4 bases and J by 0 bases, with 8 bases between them.

This clonotype showed up many times. At one end the junction does not follow the germline gene, possibly because of a read error. V is TRBV5-1 and J is TRBJ2-1; D unclear. This CDR3 has 13 residues. Per germline, CDR1 SGHRS and CDR2 YFSETQ. CDR3 coding DNA: TGCGCCAGCAGCTTAGGCAACTACAATGGGCAGTTCTTC. This encodes CASSLGNYNGQFF.

This clonotype was counted at least ten times. This chain joins TRBV4-1 and TRBJ2-5; TRBD1 matches at 9 bases. There are 15 residues in the CDR3. In germline, CDR1 is MGHRA, CDR2 YSYEKL. Unmatched junction bases numbered 4, after V lost 3 bases and J lost 2 bases. The DNA of the CDR3 is TGCGCCAGCAGCCACCACGGGACAGGGCAAGAGACCCAGTACTTC. It translates to CASSHHGTGQETQYF.

Ten or more counts support this clonotype. The chain recombines TRBV7-2 with TRBJ1-3, with 8 bases that match TRBD1. The CDR3 runs 16 residues. The V gene end was trimmed by 2 bases and the J gene end by 4 bases; junction bases not matched to a gene: 7. CDR1 and CDR2 (germline): SGHTA, FQGNSA. The CDR3 nucleotides are TGTGCCAGCAGCTTATTTCAGGGGGCGGTGGGAAACACCATATATTTT. It is translated as CASSLFQGAVGNTIYF.

This clonotype was detected only a few times. A read error may explain this, as a much larger clone is one base away. DNA of the CDR3: TGTGCCAGCAGCTTTAACAGCACTCAGCCCCAGCATTTT. It translates to CASSFNSTQPQHF. This rearrangement joins TRBV5-5 to TRBJ1-5; no clear D. The length of the CDR3 is 13 residues. Germline assignment: CDR1 SGHKS and CDR2 YYEKEE (reference sequence).

Turning to this clonotype: This may stem from a read error, because a much larger clone lies one nucleotide away. V is TRBV30 and J is TRBJ1-3; D is undetermined. V lost 0 bases, J lost 4 bases, and 7 bases lay in between. The CDR3 covers 13 residues. Germline V CDR1 and CDR2: GTSNPN, SVGIG (reference sequence). The CDR3 region has the DNA TGTGCCTGGAGTGTAGGTTCGGGAAACACCATATATTTT. This gives the protein CAWSVGSGNTIYF.

The chain carries TRBV9 and TRBJ2-3, with TRBD1 matching 11 bases. This CDR3 contains 15 residues. The V segment lost 5 bases and the J segment 5 bases; nucleotides outside the gene matches: 7. CDR1 and CDR2 from the germline V gene are SGDLS and YYNGEE. The CDR3 here is CASSRTGGMLDTQYF. CDR3 coding DNA: TGTGCCAGCAGTAGGACAGGGGGCATGTTAGATACGCAGTATTTT.

Ten or more counts support this clonotype. This sequence joins TRBV24-1 and TRBJ2-7, with D perhaps matching TRBD1 or TRBD2 (5 bases each). The germline V gene encodes CDR1 KGHDR and CDR2 SFDVKD. This CDR3 is built from 14 residues. Trimming shortened V by 2 bases and J by 0 bases, and 7 bases separated the two germline ends. The CDR3 DNA sequence: TGTGCCACCAGTGATTGGGGGACCTCCTACGAGCAGTACTTC. It yields the protein CATSDWGTSYEQYF.

This clonotype turned up a few times. The chain couples TRBV12-3 or TRBV12-4 to TRBJ2-4, with D possibly being TRBD1 (5 bases). CDR3 length equals 15 residues. Trimming removed 6 bases from V and 2 bases from J, with 14 bases in between. The CDR3 nucleotides read TGTGCCAGCAGATTAAGGGGCGAAACCAAAAACATTCAGTACTTC. It translates to CASRLRGETKNIQYF.

This clonotype was detected many times. V usage is TRBV5-6 and J usage is TRBJ1-2; D is possibly TRBD1 (6 bases). Germline CDR1 SGHDT, CDR2 YYEEEE. This CDR3 contains 16 residues. V shed 1 base and J shed 1 base, with 14 bases lying between them. The CDR3, as DNA: TGTGCCAGCAGCTTGTTTCGGACAGATCATAACTATGGCTACACCTTC. Protein sequence: CASSLFRTDHNYGYTF.

This clonotype was counted many times. The chain is built from TRBV6-7 and TRBJ1-5, with 7 positions matching TRBD1. TRBV6-7 is an ORF for which the function is uncertain. CDR3 length equals 15 residues. Trimming removed 5 bases from V and 3 bases from J; junction bases left unmatched: 7. This CDR3 reads CASSHRDSFNQPQHF. The CDR3 DNA follows: TGTGCCAGCAGTCACCGGGACAGCTTCAATCAGCCCCAGCATTTT.

This clonotype came up many times. The rearrangement uses TRBV12-3 or TRBV12-4 and TRBJ2-7; no reliable D call. The CDR3 sequence is 14 residues long. Trimming stripped 0 bases from V and 2 bases from J, with 8 bases between. The CDR3: CASSLAQFPYEQYF. The CDR3 bases are TGTGCCAGCAGTTTAGCACAGTTCCCCTACGAGCAGTACTTC.